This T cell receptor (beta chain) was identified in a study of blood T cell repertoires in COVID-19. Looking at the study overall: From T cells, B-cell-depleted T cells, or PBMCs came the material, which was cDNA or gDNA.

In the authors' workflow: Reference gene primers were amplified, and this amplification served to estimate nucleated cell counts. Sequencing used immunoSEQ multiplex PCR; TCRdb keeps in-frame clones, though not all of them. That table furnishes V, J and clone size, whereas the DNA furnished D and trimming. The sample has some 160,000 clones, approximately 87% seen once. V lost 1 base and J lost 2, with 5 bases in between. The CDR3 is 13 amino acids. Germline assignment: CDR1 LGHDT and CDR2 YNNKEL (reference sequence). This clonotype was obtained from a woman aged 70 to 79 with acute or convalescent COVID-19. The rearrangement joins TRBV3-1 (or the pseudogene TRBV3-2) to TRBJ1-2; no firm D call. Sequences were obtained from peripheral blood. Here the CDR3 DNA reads TGTGCCAGCAGCCAAGGGGCGAACTATGGCTACACCTTC. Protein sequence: CASSQGANYGYTF.